What follows is one TCR beta chain and its context. Its antigen is undetermined. In the same sample, other DNA sequences code for this CDR3. The record originates from a study of shared clonotypes between healthy human individuals. V lost 2 bases, J lost 3 bases, and 6 bases lay in between. The CDR3 has 13 residues. The V gene's germline CDR1 is SGHNT and CDR2 YYREEE (reference sequence). Study conclusions and caveats: When compared with the clonotypes that were shared by all four sorted-subset donors, the non-shared clonotypes turned out to have lower generation probabilities. On the whole, naive subsets had larger estimated richness than memory subsets had.

Replicate PCRs run on sorted subsets employed approximately 0.2 ug DNA, approximately 30,000 T cell genomes. The repertoire was sequenced with immunoSEQ multiplex PCR; TCRdb's copy has only in-frame clones and lacks some. The sample yields roughly 1 million clones, roughly 80% seen once. This receptor was identified in a man aged 18 to 30 in good health. V is TRBV5-4 and J is TRBJ2-1, with D unresolved. Sequencing used memory CD4+ T cells sorted from blood. Subset indicated: CD45RA-negative fraction. The CDR3 DNA follows: TGTGCCAGCAGCTTCATGGACTACAATGAGCAGTTCTTC. Translating gives CASSFMDYNEQFF. Combining the CDR3 with reference TRBV5-4 and TRBJ2-1 gives the whole variable domain ETGVTQSPTHLIKTRGQQVTLRCSSQSGHNTVSWYQQALGQGPQFIFQYYREEENGRGNFPPRFSGLQFPNYSSELNVNALELDDSALYLCASSFMDYNEQFFGPGTRLTVL.